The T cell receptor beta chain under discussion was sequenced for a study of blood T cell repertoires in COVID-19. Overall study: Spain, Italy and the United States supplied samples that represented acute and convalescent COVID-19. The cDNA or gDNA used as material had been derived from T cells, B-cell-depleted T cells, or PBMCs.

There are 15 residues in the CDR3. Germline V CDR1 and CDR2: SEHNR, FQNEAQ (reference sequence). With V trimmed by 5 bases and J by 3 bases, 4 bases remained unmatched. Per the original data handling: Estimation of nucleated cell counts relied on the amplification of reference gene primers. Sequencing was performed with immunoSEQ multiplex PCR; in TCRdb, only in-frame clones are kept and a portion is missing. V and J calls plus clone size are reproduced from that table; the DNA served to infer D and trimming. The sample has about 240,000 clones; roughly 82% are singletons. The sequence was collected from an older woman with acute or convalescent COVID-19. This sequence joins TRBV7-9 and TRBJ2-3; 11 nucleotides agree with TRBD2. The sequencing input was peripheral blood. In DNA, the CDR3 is TGTGCCAGCAGCGAACTAGCGGGGGTAACAGATACGCAGTATTTT. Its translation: CASSELAGVTDTQYF.